These T cell receptor beta chains were read from a single sample in a study of blood T cell repertoires in COVID-19. Clones were read by immunoSEQ multiplex PCR, and TCRdb kept only the in-frame ones, dropping some. This sample has some 220,000 clones; 75% to 90% occur once, and the top ten carry 5.2%. The source material was peripheral blood. All receptors derive from a woman in her seventies with COVID-19, enrolled during active disease. The CDR3 runs from the conserved cysteine through the conserved F or W. The D gene is left open where the match is weak. The size field is filled for only some rows; it gives once, few, many or a size class.

TRBJ2-6	TRBD1	TRBV5-4	NA	TGTGCCAGCATCCCGGGACAGGGGGCGACTGGGGCCAACGTCCTGACTTTC	CASIPGQGATGANVLTF
TRBJ2-1	NA	TRBV9	NA	TGTGCCAGCAGCCGCCGGGACTCACTCCCCAACAATGAGCAGTTCTTC	CASSRRDSLPNNEQFF
TRBJ1-2	NA	TRBV2	NA	TGTGCCAGCACTAACAACTATGGCTACACCTTC	CASTNNYGYTF
TRBJ2-7	TRBD1	TRBV7-2	NA	TGTGCCAGCAGCCTTAAAAGGACCGCCGGGACAGGGAACTACGAGCAGTACTTC	CASSLKRTAGTGNYEQYF
TRBJ2-7	NA	TRBV19	NA	TGTGCCAGTAGTCGGGGCTACGAGCAGTACTTC	CASSRGYEQYF
TRBJ2-2	NA	TRBV5-1	NA	TGCGCCAGCAGCTTGGGGGACTCCCGAACCGGGGAGCTGTTTTTT	CASSLGDSRTGELFF
TRBJ1-6	TRBD1	TRBV11-2	NA	TGTGCCAGCAGCTTATCAGGGGGCACGAATTCACCCCTCCACTTT	CASSLSGGTNSPLHF
TRBJ2-5	TRBD1	TRBV7-3	NA	TGTGCCAGCAGCTCTCAGGGGGCCGCCCGGGAGACCCAGTACTTC	CASSSQGAARETQYF
TRBJ2-1	TRBD2	TRBV28	NA	TGTGCCAGCAGCTGGGGACTAGAAAGAGTGAAGGATGAGCAGTTCTTC	CASSWGLERVKDEQFF
TRBJ1-1	TRBD1	TRBV7-2	NA	TGTGCCAGCAGCTCGACAGGGAGTCTCCCGGCGGCTTTCTTT	CASSSTGSLPAAFF
TRBJ2-7	TRBD2	TRBV5-1	NA	TGCGCCAGCAGCACTACTAGCGGCGTTTCCTACGAGCAGTACTTC	CASSTTSGVSYEQYF
TRBJ2-7	TRBD2	TRBV28	few	TGTGCCAGTTTCCCACTCACGACTAGCGGGAGCGTCTACGAGCAGTACTTC	CASFPLTTSGSVYEQYF
TRBJ1-5	NA	TRBV21-1	NA	TGTGCCAGCAGCAAAGTTGGGGGGATCAATCAGCCCCAGCATTTT	CASSKVGGINQPQHF
TRBJ1-2	NA	TRBV19	NA	TGTGCCAGCAACACCGCGGCAGTTGATCTCTATGGCTACACCTTC	CASNTAAVDLYGYTF
TRBJ2-7	NA	TRBV2	NA	TGTGCCAGCAGTCCATACACGGGACAACTCTACGAGCAGTACTTC	CASSPYTGQLYEQYF
TRBJ2-7	TRBD1	TRBV7-6	NA	TGTGCCAGCAGCAAATCGGTCCCGGGACAGGTCATGGGCGAGCAGTACTTC	CASSKSVPGQVMGEQYF
TRBJ1-1	NA	TRBV3-1/TRBV3-2	NA	TGTGCCAGCAGCCCAGAATGGAATGGGGAGAGCGGAGCTTTCTTT	CASSPEWNGESGAFF
TRBJ2-3	NA	TRBV19	few	TGTGCCAGTAGTGTCGAGGATACGCAGTATTTT	CASSVEDTQYF
TRBJ2-5	NA	TRBV7-7	NA	TGTGCCAGCAAGGAGGGGATACAACAAGAGACCCAGTACTTC	CASKEGIQQETQYF
TRBJ2-5	TRBD2	TRBV6-6	NA	TGTGCCAGCAGTCCCGGGACTAGCGGGCGGAGGGGAGAGACCCAGTACTTC	CASSPGTSGRRGETQYF
TRBJ1-5	NA	TRBV6-5	NA	TGTGCCAGCATTACGGGGGACTTAGGCAATCAGCCCCAGCATTTT	CASITGDLGNQPQHF
TRBJ1-1	TRBD1	TRBV7-2	NA	TGTGCCAGCACCCTCGGACAGGGGGACACTGAAGCTTTCTTT	CASTLGQGDTEAFF
TRBJ1-2	TRBD1	TRBV29-1	NA	TGCAGCGTTGAAGCGGCAGGGGGTTGGTATGGCTACACCTTC	CSVEAAGGWYGYTF
TRBJ1-1	TRBD1	TRBV19	NA	TGTGCCAGTAGAACAGGGGTCGGGGAAGCTTTCTTT	CASRTGVGEAFF
TRBJ1-1	TRBD1	TRBV18	NA	TGTGCCAGCTCACAAAAACTCGGACAGGGGGAAACTGAAGCTTTCTTT	CASSQKLGQGETEAFF
TRBJ2-1	TRBD2	TRBV5-1	NA	TGCGCCAGCAGCATATCCGGACTAGCGGGAGGAGGGCAGTTCTTC	CASSISGLAGGGQFF
TRBJ1-2	NA	TRBV2	NA	TGTGCCAGCCTCGGACAAGGATATGGCTACACCTTC	CASLGQGYGYTF
TRBJ2-2	TRBD1	TRBV28	NA	TGTGCCATCTCCTACTTCCGGACAGGCACCGGGGAGCTGTTTTTT	CAISYFRTGTGELFF
TRBJ1-2	NA	TRBV28	NA	TGTGCCAGTCTTCACGGGTGGAGAGATGGCTACACCTTC	CASLHGWRDGYTF
TRBJ1-2	NA	TRBV28	NA	TGTGCCAGCAGTCTGAACAGGGACGGCTACACCTTC	CASSLNRDGYTF
TRBJ2-7	NA	TRBV7-8	few	TGTGCCAGCAGCTCGGGGGTGAATCGGGCCTTC	CASSSGVNRAF
TRBJ2-7	TRBD1	TRBV7-2	NA	TGTGCCAGCAGCTTAGCGAGGGACAGGGCCGAGCAGTACTTC	CASSLARDRAEQYF
TRBJ2-5	TRBD2	TRBV7-9	NA	TGTGCCAGCAGCTTAGTCCAGGGAGGGCAAGAGACCCAGTACTTC	CASSLVQGGQETQYF
TRBJ1-3	NA	TRBV18	NA	TGTGCCAGCTCACCAAGTCCCTCTGGGGCCTCTGGAAACACCATATATTTT	CASSPSPSGASGNTIYF
TRBJ1-2	TRBD1	TRBV19	NA	TGTGCCAGTAGTACCTGGAAAATTCGACAGGGGTTGGGTGGCTACACCTTC	CASSTWKIRQGLGGYTF
TRBJ1-3	TRBD1	TRBV5-4	few	TGTGCCAGCAGCCAAATCTCGGGACAGTCGTCTGGAAACACCATATATTTT	CASSQISGQSSGNTIYF
TRBJ2-7	NA	TRBV5-5	NA	TGTGCCAGCAGCTTGACAGTACAGGCCTACGAGCAGTACTTC	CASSLTVQAYEQYF
TRBJ1-6	TRBD1	TRBV6-6	NA	TGTGCCAGCAGTTTAGGGGGCGGATCACCCCTCCACTTT	CASSLGGGSPLHF
TRBJ2-7	TRBD1	TRBV27	NA	TGTGCCAGCAGTCCACAGGGGGCTACGAGAGAGCAGTACTTC	CASSPQGATREQYF
TRBJ2-5	TRBD1	TRBV12-5	NA	TGTGCTAGTGGTTTGTATAGAACAGGGGGCGCCGGAGAGACCCAGTACTTC	CASGLYRTGGAGETQYF
TRBJ1-2	NA	TRBV27	NA	TGTGCCAGCAGTTCTTCTCCCGCCTACTATAATGGCTACACCTTC	CASSSSPAYYNGYTF
TRBJ2-2	TRBD2	TRBV7-6	few	TGTGCCAGCAGCTTAATTCAAGCGGGAGGGTCGACCGGGGAGCTGTTTTTT	CASSLIQAGGSTGELFF
TRBJ2-1	NA	TRBV2	NA	TGTGCCAGTTTAGAGAGCTCCTACAATGAGCAGTTCTTC	CASLESSYNEQFF
TRBJ1-2	TRBD1	TRBV7-9	NA	TGTGCCAGCAGTTCACAGGGGGCTGTCTATGGCTACACCTTC	CASSSQGAVYGYTF
TRBJ1-1	NA	TRBV18	NA	TGTGCCAGCTCGTCAATTCTAACCGGGAACACTGAAGCTTTCTTT	CASSSILTGNTEAFF
TRBJ1-1	NA	TRBV5-5	NA	TGTGCCAGCAGCTTTGATAGGAACACTGAAGCTTTCTTT	CASSFDRNTEAFF
TRBJ2-7	TRBD1	TRBV9	NA	TGTGCCAGCAGCGAGGGGTCCGGGACAGGGTTATACGAGCAGTACTTC	CASSEGSGTGLYEQYF
TRBJ2-5	NA	TRBV7-2	NA	TGTGCCAGCAGCCCCGAACTACTAGGACAGCTTAAACCCCAAGAGACCCAGTACTTC	CASSPELLGQLKPQETQYF
TRBJ2-2	TRBD1	TRBV7-2	once	TGTGCCAGCAGGCAATTCCCGGGACAGGGGGCCGGGGAGCTGTTTTTT	CASRQFPGQGAGELFF
TRBJ2-3	NA	TRBV19	NA	TGTGCCAGTAGTATTAGCTTGGTAGGAGCAGATACGCAGTATTTT	CASSISLVGADTQYF
TRBJ1-1	TRBD1	TRBV6-5	NA	TGTGCCAGCATTGCCGGGACAGGGCGCACTGAAGCTTTCTTT	CASIAGTGRTEAFF
TRBJ2-1	NA	TRBV24-1	NA	TGTGCCACCAGTGATCCACAGGGGGGGGTCAATGAGCAGTTCTTC	CATSDPQGGVNEQFF
TRBJ2-7	NA	TRBV30	NA	TGTGCCTGGAGAGAGGGAATGGGGTACGAGCAGTACTTC	CAWREGMGYEQYF
TRBJ2-7	TRBD1	TRBV4-1	NA	TGCGCCAGCAGCCAAGATGTGAGACAGGGGACCGAGCAGTACTTC	CASSQDVRQGTEQYF
TRBJ1-4	NA	TRBV5-4	NA	TGTGCCAGCAGCTTGTATCCGGGTGGAGGTGAAAAACTGTTTTTT	CASSLYPGGGEKLFF
TRBJ1-2	TRBD1	TRBV4-3	NA	TGCGCCAGCAGCCATACACAGGGGGCCGCTAACTATGGCTACACCTTC	CASSHTQGAANYGYTF